Listed below are T cell receptor beta chains from one sample, sequenced in a study of blood T cell repertoires in COVID-19. Using immunoSEQ multiplex PCR, the repertoire was profiled, and TCRdb retains in-frame clones only, with some absent. The table records about 190,000 clones, more than 85% of them present only once. The sequenced material came from peripheral blood. The receptors derive from a man aged 30 to 45 with acute or convalescent COVID-19. CDR3s leave out the opening cysteine and the closing phenylalanine or tryptophan.

cdr3_aa v_call
ASSLGPSGTGMEQY TRBV5-1
ASSVEVQGGTYEQY TRBV5-1
ASSQDLREGAQY TRBV3-1/TRBV3-2
ASGTQVSNQPQH TRBV16
ASSLSNPTGGNYGYT TRBV28
ATSSGRPGNTEAF TRBV15
ASSGTGNYGYT TRBV2
ASSFRSDRGGSEQY TRBV4-1
ASIDRGMRTEAF TRBV6-6
ASERWVGGEQF TRBV27
ASSPLAGGPDTQY TRBV18
ASSVAPLGTGVYEQY TRBV9
ASSYSRTEAF TRBV6-2/TRBV6-3
SVSSSGRGETQY TRBV29-1
ASSRNPIPGQGAYEQY TRBV5-1
ASRVTDIRNTGELF TRBV19
ASSPAGATYEQY TRBV27
ASSVNRGPSYEQY TRBV25-1
ASSADRGSYNEQF TRBV7-3
ASSTPGSYEQY TRBV5-1
ASSLAAADPYYEQY TRBV7-6
ASSEIFWPPGSGETQY TRBV2
ASSFPGGYTEAF TRBV27